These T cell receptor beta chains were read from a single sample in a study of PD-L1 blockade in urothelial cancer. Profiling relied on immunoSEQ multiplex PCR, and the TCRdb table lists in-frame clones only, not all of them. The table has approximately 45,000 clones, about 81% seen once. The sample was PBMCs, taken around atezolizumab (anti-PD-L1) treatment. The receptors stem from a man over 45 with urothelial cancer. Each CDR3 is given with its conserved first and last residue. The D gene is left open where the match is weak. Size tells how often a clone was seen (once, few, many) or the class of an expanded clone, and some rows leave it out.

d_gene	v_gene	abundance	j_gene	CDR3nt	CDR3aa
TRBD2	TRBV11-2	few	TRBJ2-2	TGTGCCAGCAAACAATACCGGGGAAGTGGGGGGGCCGGGGAGCTGTTTTTT	CASKQYRGSGGAGELFF
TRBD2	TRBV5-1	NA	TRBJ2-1	TGCGCCAGCAGCTTGGTGGGCGGGGGGGCTCGGAATGAGCAGTTCTTC	CASSLVGGGARNEQFF
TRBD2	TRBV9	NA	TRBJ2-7	TGTGCCAGCAGCGTAGATACTAGCGGGACCTACGAGCAGTACTTC	CASSVDTSGTYEQYF
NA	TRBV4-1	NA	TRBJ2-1	TGCGCCAGCAGCCTGACCTCCACCGGAGGATCCTACAATGAGCAGTTCTTC	CASSLTSTGGSYNEQFF
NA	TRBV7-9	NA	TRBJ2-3	TGTGCCAGCAGCTTGGGGGGAGACACAGATACGCAGTATTTT	CASSLGGDTDTQYF
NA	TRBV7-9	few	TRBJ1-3	TGTGCCAGCAGTCCAGGTGGAAACACCATATATTTT	CASSPGGNTIYF
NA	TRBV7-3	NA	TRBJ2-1	TGTGCCAGCAGCTTACGGGCCGGGACTTCGGTGGTTGAGCAGTTCTTC	CASSLRAGTSVVEQFF
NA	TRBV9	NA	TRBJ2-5	TGTGCCAGCAGCGTAGGAAAGCGACAAGAGACCCAGTACTTC	CASSVGKRQETQYF
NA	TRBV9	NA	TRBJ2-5	TGTGCCAGCACCACGTCAGGCAGGAACCAAGAGACCCAGTACTTC	CASTTSGRNQETQYF
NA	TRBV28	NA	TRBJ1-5	TGTGCCAGCTGGCGGGGGGGGCCTCGCAATCAGCCCCAGCATTTT	CASWRGGPRNQPQHF
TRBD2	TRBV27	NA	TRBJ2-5	TGTGCCAGCAAGAAGCTAGCGGGAGGGCAGGAGACCCAGTACTTC	CASKKLAGGQETQYF
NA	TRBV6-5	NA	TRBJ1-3	TGTGCCAGCAGTTACGCCCCGGGAACTGGAAACACCATATATTTT	CASSYAPGTGNTIYF
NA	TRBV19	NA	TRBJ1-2	TGTGCCAGTAGTATTTACCAGGCCGGAACTAACTATGGCTACACCTTC	CASSIYQAGTNYGYTF
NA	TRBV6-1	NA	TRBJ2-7	TGTGCCAGCAGTGAGCACAGCTCCTACGAGCAGTACTTC	CASSEHSSYEQYF
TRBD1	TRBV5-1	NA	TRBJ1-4	TGCGCCAGCAGCTCCTACAGGGGTATGGATGAAAAACTGTTTTTT	CASSSYRGMDEKLFF
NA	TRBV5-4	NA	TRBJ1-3	TGTGCCAGCAGCCTTCTACAGGGAAACACCATATATTTT	CASSLLQGNTIYF
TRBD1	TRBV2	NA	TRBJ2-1	TGTGCCAGCAGTGATAGGTCGGACAGGGTCTTAACCCGTTACAATGAGCAGTTCTTC	CASSDRSDRVLTRYNEQFF
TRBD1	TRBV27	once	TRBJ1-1	TGTGCCAGCAGTTTAGGTGTCCAGGGGGAAACTGAAGCTTTCTTT	CASSLGVQGETEAFF
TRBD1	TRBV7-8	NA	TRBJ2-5	TGTGCCAGCAGCTTTGCGCCGGGACAGGGGAGGGAGACCCAGTACTTC	CASSFAPGQGRETQYF
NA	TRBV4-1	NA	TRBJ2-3	TGCGCCAGCAGCCAAGGTCTCAGGGCTGCAGATACGCAGTATTTT	CASSQGLRAADTQYF
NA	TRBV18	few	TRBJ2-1	TGTGCCAGCTCACCAAGTCGGGTTGAGCAGTTCTTC	CASSPSRVEQFF
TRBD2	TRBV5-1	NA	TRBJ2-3	TGCGCCAGCAGCATAGGGACTAGCGGCACAGATACGCAGTATTTT	CASSIGTSGTDTQYF